One and the same sample provided the 29 T cell receptor beta chains below, sequenced in a study of shared T cell receptors in the human thymus. This table comes from immunoSEQ multiplex PCR, and its TCRdb copy is limited to in-frame clones, with some not included. The sample has 450,000 to 650,000 clones; around 82% are singletons. This sample also appeared in a second study, on human thymus T cells.

Sequencing input: thymocytes. The receptor source for this set is a boy under two years old with a congenital heart defect.

The J gene is TRBJ2-5, the V gene TRBV5-6, with D maybe TRBD2 (6 bases). CDR1 and CDR2 from the germline V gene are SGHDT and YYEEEE. The CDR3 spans 14 residues. V shed 4 bases and J shed 4 bases, with 14 bases lying between them. In DNA, the CDR3 is TGTGCCAGCAGCCTGGGGGGAGGCGGAGAGACCCAGTACTTC. This sequence encodes CASSLGGGGETQYF.

This chain uses TRBV9 with TRBJ2-7; D is unclear. Germline V CDR1 and CDR2: SGDLS, YYNGEE. There are 14 residues in the CDR3. Trimming stripped 0 bases from V and 3 bases from J, with 10 bases between. The CDR3 nucleotides read TGTGCCAGCAGCGTAGGCCACAGTTACTACGAGCAGTACTTC. It specifies CASSVGHSYYEQYF.

This chain connects TRBV21-1 to TRBJ1-2; the table's TRBD1 call for D was not verified on the DNA. TRBV21-1 is deemed a pseudogene. The CDR3 has 17 amino acids. CDR3 coding DNA: TGTGCCAGCAGCAAAGGCGCGTACAGGGGTAGATACTATGGCTACACCTTC. Translation gives CASSKGAYRGRYYGYTF.

CDR3 in DNA: TGTGCCAGCGCCCCGGAGGCGTACCAAGAGACCCAGTACTTC. Translation: CASAPEAYQETQYF. V is TRBV9 and J is TRBJ2-5; D might be TRBD2 (5 bases). This CDR3 region has 14 residues. Trimming left V 7 bases short and J 0 bases short, with 13 bases between. The germline gives CDR1 SGDLS, CDR2 YYNGEE.

The chain carries TRBV7-9 and TRBJ2-3, with D maybe TRBD2 (6 bases). CDR3 length: 13 residues. Trimming shortened V by 4 bases and J by 5 bases, and 10 bases separated the two germline ends. Germline-derived CDR1 and CDR2 are SEHNR and FQNEAQ (reference sequence). The CDR3 sequence is CASSSHGRDTQYF. The CDR3, as DNA: TGTGCCAGCAGCTCTCACGGGAGAGATACGCAGTATTTT.

The chain links TRBV5-3 to TRBJ2-4; 8 nucleotides match TRBD2. TRBV5-3 is an ORF, with its function uncertain. Trimming at V came to 3 bases and at J to 6 bases, leaving 17 bases not matched to a gene. The CDR3 loop spans 18 amino acids. This CDR3 is CARSSPGKGSGKVNIQYF. As DNA, the CDR3 is TGTGCCAGAAGCTCCCCAGGGAAGGGTAGCGGGAAAGTAAACATTCAGTACTTC.

J is TRBJ2-1 and V is TRBV7-6; tentatively, D is TRBD2 (5 bases). The CDR3 is 16 residues long. The ends were cut back, 0 bases at V and 2 bases at J, with 11 bases in the middle. Germline CDR1 and CDR2: SGHVS and FNYEAQ. This CDR3 is CASSLAKAETYNEQFF. For the CDR3, the DNA is TGTGCCAGCAGCTTAGCAAAAGCGGAGACCTACAATGAGCAGTTCTTC.

The chain employs TRBV5-6 and TRBJ2-7, with D possibly being TRBD1 (6 bases). Germline lookup yields CDR1 SGHDT and CDR2 YYEEEE. Deletions cut 0 bases from V and 3 bases from J, with 10 bases between. The CDR3 length is 14 residues. This CDR3 reads CASSLERTVYEQYF. CDR3 DNA: TGTGCCAGCAGCTTGGAAAGGACAGTCTACGAGCAGTACTTC.

The chain couples TRBV5-1 to TRBJ2-5, with 10 positions matching TRBD2. The V and J ends lost 4 bases and 5 bases, in that order; junction bases with no gene match: 14. Germline V lookup: CDR1 SGHRS, CDR2 YFSETQ. CDR3 length: 17 residues. DNA for the CDR3: TGCGCCAGCAGCCCAACGGCTAGCGGGAGCGTTGGGGAGACCCAGTACTTC. Protein: CASSPTASGSVGETQYF.

The J gene is TRBJ2-3, the V gene TRBV7-8; 7 nucleotides agree with TRBD2. Germline V CDR1 and CDR2: SGHVS, FQNEAQ. Trimming cost V 3 bases and J 5 bases; bases outside gene matches: 8. This CDR3 comprises 15 residues. DNA of the CDR3: TGTGCCAGCAGCTTTACGCGGGAGTGTATAGATACGCAGTATTTT. As protein: CASSFTRECIDTQYF.

The rearrangement joins TRBV7-2 to TRBJ2-7; 10 bases are a match to TRBD1. The germline V gene has CDR1 SGHTA and CDR2 FQGNSA. V was clipped by 5 bases and J by 5 bases; unmatched bases: 9. The CDR3 consists of 15 residues. The CDR3 nucleotides read TGTGCCAGCAGCGAATACGACAGGGGGCTCGACGAGCAGTACTTC. Protein sequence: CASSEYDRGLDEQYF.

The chain has TRBV11-3 and TRBJ2-7; D may be TRBD2 (6 bases). The CDR3 has 14 amino acids. Trimming removed 4 bases at V and 5 bases at J, with 15 bases between. Germline CDR1 and CDR2: SGHNT and YENEEA. CDR3 bases: TGTGCCAGCAGCTCTCAGGAGGGCGAAGACGAGCAGTACTTC. Protein product: CASSSQEGEDEQYF.

The chain has TRBV27 and TRBJ2-1, with D possibly matching TRBD2 (6 bases). The germline V and J ends were trimmed by 7 bases and 9 bases, with 22 bases remaining between them. Germline CDR1 MNHEY, CDR2 SMNVEV (reference sequence). The CDR3 is 15 amino acids. The CDR3 sequence is CASKPGASEEGEQFF. Here the CDR3 DNA reads TGTGCCAGCAAGCCCGGGGCTAGCGAAGAGGGTGAGCAGTTCTTC.

This clone was seen only a few times. The J gene is TRBJ1-3, the V gene TRBV7-2; 10 nucleotides agree with TRBD1. Germline values: CDR1 SGHTA, CDR2 FQGNSA. The CDR3 extends over 15 amino acids. J lost 4 bases, V lost 4 bases, and 4 bases had no gene match. CDR3 residues: CASSSLDRGGNTIYF. The DNA for the CDR3 is TGTGCCAGCAGCTCGCTGGACAGGGGGGGAAACACCATATATTTT.

This clone has only one observation. The CDR3 sequence: CASLGGVRDGYTF. CDR3 nucleotide sequence: TGTGCCAGCTTGGGAGGGGTGAGGGATGGCTACACCTTC. The chain couples TRBV13 to TRBJ1-2, with D possibly being TRBD1 (5 bases). Germline V gene lookup returns CDR1 PRHDT and CDR2 FYEKMQ (reference sequence). The CDR3 loop spans 13 amino acids. Trimming shortened V by 8 bases and J by 6 bases, and 16 bases separated the two germline ends.

The CDR3 sequence is CASSLDGTDRSSLYGYTF. The DNA of the CDR3 is TGTGCCAGCAGCTTAGATGGGACAGATAGATCGTCCCTCTATGGCTACACCTTC. The V gene is TRBV7-9, the J gene TRBJ1-2; 7 bases align to TRBD1. V gave up 1 base and J gave up 4 bases; unmatched junction bases: 15. Germline V gives CDR1 SEHNR, CDR2 FQNEAQ (reference sequence). CDR3 length: 18 amino acids.

The chain couples TRBV7-9 to TRBJ1-4; possible D gene TRBD1, 5 bases. CDR3 length: 11 amino acids. Per germline, CDR1 SEHNR and CDR2 FQNEAQ (reference sequence). The V gene lost 8 bases and the J gene lost 6 bases, with 7 bases spanning the gap. Here the CDR3 reads CASQGDEKLFF. Written as DNA, the CDR3 is TGTGCCAGCCAGGGTGATGAAAAACTGTTTTTT.

There are a few counts of this clone. The genes are TRBV28 and TRBJ2-7, with 12 bases identical to TRBD2. The CDR3 is 15 residues long. Per germline, CDR1 MDHEN and CDR2 SYDVKM. V trimming: 7 bases; J trimming: 1 base; junction bases outside the gene matches: 5. CDR3 amino acids: CASTALAGGSYEQYF. The CDR3, as DNA: TGTGCCAGCACGGCACTAGCGGGAGGATCCTACGAGCAGTACTTC.

This chain joins TRBV10-2 and TRBJ2-7; 10 bases are shared with TRBD1. V lost 8 bases and J lost 7; bases outside the gene matches: 11. The germline gives CDR1 WSHSY, CDR2 SAAADI. The CDR3 consists of 14 residues. CDR3 coding DNA: TGCGCCAGCCTTGCCGGGACAGGGGACCAGGAGCAGTACTTC. Translating it yields CASLAGTGDQEQYF.

The chain combines TRBV28 with TRBJ2-1; possibly TRBD2 for D (6 bases). From germline, CDR1 is MDHEN and CDR2 SYDVKM. The CDR3 is 14 residues long. Trimming left V 5 bases short and J 7 bases short, with 15 bases between. For the CDR3, the DNA is TGTGCCAGCAGTGACCCCCGGACTACTAATGAGCAGTTCTTC. Translating it yields CASSDPRTTNEQFF.

This clone was counted only a few times. The rearrangement links TRBV2 to TRBJ2-1; 8 bases are shared with TRBD2. CDR3 length: 17 amino acids. Germline V lookup: CDR1 SNHLY, CDR2 FYNNEI. Unmatched junction bases numbered 11, after V lost 7 bases and J lost 0 bases. CDR3: CASIYSGETSSYNEQFF. The CDR3 DNA reads as TGTGCCAGCATTTATAGCGGGGAGACAAGCTCCTACAATGAGCAGTTCTTC.

On this clone itself: At one end the junction does not follow the germline gene, possibly because of a read error. The chain has TRBV7-7 and TRBJ2-5; a weak D match, TRBD2 (5 bases). CDR1 and CDR2 (germline): SSHAT, FNYEAQ (reference sequence). This CDR3 region has 15 residues. The CDR3 DNA reads as TGTGCTAGCAGCCGAATCCATAGCGACCAAGAGACCCAGTACTTC. Amino acid sequence: CASSRIHSDQETQYF.

The chain links TRBV13 to TRBJ2-7; D is perhaps TRBD1 (6 bases). Germline CDR1 PRHDT, CDR2 FYEKMQ (reference sequence). The length of the CDR3 is 15 residues. V was shortened by 5 bases and J by 1 base, with 15 bases between the two germline ends. The chain's CDR3 is CASSQAGAQSYEQYF. The DNA of the CDR3 is TGTGCCAGCAGCCAGGCAGGGGCGCAATCCTACGAGCAGTACTTC.

This sequence joins TRBV6-5 and TRBJ2-7, with TRBD1 as a possible D gene (6 bases). V was pared by 6 bases and J by 0 bases, with 15 bases between. The CDR3 extends over 15 amino acids. Germline CDR1 MNHEY, CDR2 SVGAGI. As DNA, the CDR3 is TGTGCCAGCAGAACACTTGACAGGAGCTCCTACGAGCAGTACTTC. Translating gives CASRTLDRSSYEQYF.

Of note for this clone: In the same sample, other DNA sequences code for this CDR3. The CDR3 region is CASGLFGRGNTEAFF. The CDR3 DNA reads TGTGCTAGTGGTTTGTTTGGCAGGGGGAACACTGAAGCTTTCTTT. The chain joins TRBV12-5 to TRBJ1-1, with a tentative D call TRBD1 (6 bases). Trimming left V 2 bases short and J 1 base short, with 11 bases between. Per germline, CDR1 LGHNT and CDR2 FRNRAP. The length of the CDR3 is 15 residues.

This clone was observed a handful of times. The chain uses TRBV11-2 and TRBJ2-1, with D tentatively TRBD2 (6 bases). The CDR3 is made up of 14 amino acids. Trimming shortened V by 7 bases and J by 3 bases, and 13 bases separated the two germline ends. Germline V lookup: CDR1 SGHAT, CDR2 FQNNGV. The CDR3 DNA sequence: TGTGCCAGCACCTCCGGGACTGGCTACAATGAGCAGTTCTTC. Translation gives CASTSGTGYNEQFF.

The chain joins TRBV18 to TRBJ1-2; 8 bases align to TRBD1. V dropped 7 bases and J dropped 7; count of bases not matched to a gene: 8. The germline V gene has CDR1 KGHSH and CDR2 LQKENI. CDR3 length equals 13 residues. CDR3 protein: CASYPDRASGYTF. The CDR3 bases are TGTGCCAGCTACCCGGACAGGGCGTCTGGCTACACCTTC.

Only a few counts were recorded for this clone. The chain uses TRBV29-1 and TRBJ2-3; possibly TRBD2 for D (5 bases). The CDR3 has 17 residues. CDR1 is SQVTM, CDR2 ANQGSEA, per germline. The germline V and J ends were trimmed by 0 bases and 1 base, with 17 bases remaining between them. The CDR3 coding sequence is TGCAGCGTTGAAGATCGGGTAGCGCAAGTCCGCACAGATACGCAGTATTTT. It specifies CSVEDRVAQVRTDTQYF.

J is TRBJ2-7 and V is TRBV27; possibly TRBD2 for D (6 bases). The V end lost 5 bases, the J end lost 4 bases, and 18 bases lay between the germline ends. The CDR3 extends over 15 amino acids. Germline V gene data show CDR1 as MNHEY and CDR2 as SMNVEV (reference sequence). The CDR3 DNA is TGTGCCAGCAGTGCTGAAGCGGGTTGGGGTTACGAGCAGTACTTC. It codes for CASSAEAGWGYEQYF.